The clone carrying this T cell receptor (beta chain) was found a few times. Antigen specificity is unknown. Treatment here: skin biopsy from PPD injection site in Mantoux-positive individual. The library had UMIs added by 3' ligation of an oligonucleotide to TCR cDNA. Individuals with a positive Mantoux test gave biopsies from PPD-injected skin. Reverse transcription used DNase-treated unsorted total RNA, aiming for roughly 1 to 1,100 ng. This entry is derived from a study of naive and memory T cell subsets. General observations from the study: Tuberculin site TCR excess was interpreted as type IV hypersensitivity infiltration.

The CDR3 consists of 14 residues. Trimming removed 5 bases at V and 4 bases at J, with 14 bases between. The V gene's germline CDR1 is MNHNS and CDR2 SASEGT. Amplification of ligated cDNA took four PCR rounds with SP2 and nested alpha and beta constant primers. A single record per CDR3 protein comes from TCRdb applying MiXCR to the UMI-ligation and nested PCR reads. This sample carries about 30,000 distinct CDR3 sequences, about 6.2% of them seen once, and the ten largest clones take 2.5% to 3.5%. Source: skin, taken from a tuberculin skin test site. This chain uses TRBV6-1 with TRBJ1-1; D is unresolved. The receptor's source is an adult in good health. In DNA form, the CDR3 reads TGTGCCAGCAGTCTGATCAACCTGGGCACTGAAGCTTTCTTT. The encoded protein is CASSLINLGTEAFF.